This T cell receptor (beta chain) was found in a study of blood T cell repertoires in COVID-19. Sequencing was performed with immunoSEQ multiplex PCR; in TCRdb, only in-frame clones are kept and a portion is missing. The profile shows about 330,000 clones, around 87% of them singletons. Sequencing was carried out using PBMCs or T cells enriched from blood (not recorded which). The TCR was taken from a young woman who had recovered from COVID-19.

CDR3 protein: CASSQLGQANTEAFF. CDR3 DNA sequence: TGTGCCAGCTCACAACTCGGACAGGCGAACACTGAAGCTTTCTTT. V and J are TRBV18 and TRBJ1-1; 7 nucleotides match TRBD1. The CDR3 has 15 residues. Germline trimming cut 4 bases from V and 1 base from J; bases unmatched to any gene: 6. Per germline, CDR1 KGHSH and CDR2 LQKENI.